The 9 T cell receptor beta chains reported below all come from one sample, sequenced in a study of T cells in narcolepsy. Profiled with immunoSEQ multiplex PCR; TCRdb holds only in-frame clones, not every one. This table has about 20,000 clones, about 80% appearing once. Input material: memory (CD45RA-) CD4+ T cells from blood. These receptors were collected from a human donor in good health.

The rearrangement links TRBV29-1 to TRBJ2-2; D not certain. V was shortened by 7 bases and J by 3 bases, with 6 bases between the two germline ends. The CDR3 consists of 11 residues. Per germline, CDR1 SQVTM and CDR2 ANQGSEA. CDR3 sequence (DNA): TGCAGCGGGAGAGACACCGGGGAGCTGTTTTTT. Amino acids: CSGRDTGELFF.

The chain uses TRBV28 and TRBJ2-1, with 8 bases aligning to TRBD2. The CDR3 is made up of 14 amino acids. With 7 bases clipped from V and 2 bases from J, the junction kept 4 bases outside the gene matches. Germline V gene sequence: CDR1 MDHEN, CDR2 SYDVKM. Here the CDR3 DNA reads TGTGCCAGCACCCACGGGGGGGCCTACAATGAGCAGTTCTTC. Protein product: CASTHGGAYNEQFF.

This chain uses TRBV19 with TRBJ1-5; D is unresolved. Trimming shortened V by 3 bases and J by 1 base, and 10 bases separated the two germline ends. The CDR3 covers 15 residues. Germline V gene lookup returns CDR1 LNHDA and CDR2 SQIVND (reference sequence). Written as DNA, the CDR3 is TGTGCCAGTAGTATTGCTCGATGGAGCAATCAGCCCCAGCATTTT. It encodes CASSIARWSNQPQHF.

For this clone: A read error may account for a junction end that differs from germline. Other nucleotide sequences from this sample produce the same CDR3. The J gene is TRBJ1-1, the V gene TRBV9; D remains ambiguous. The CDR3 spans 15 residues. Germline CDR1 is SGDLS and CDR2 is YYNGEE. The CDR3 coding sequence is TGTGCCAGCATCACCCGTCGTCGAACGAACACTGAAGCCTTCTTT. Its translation: CASITRRRTNTEAFF. The complete variable domain, with remaining parts taken from reference TRBV9 and TRBJ1-1, reads DSGVTQTPKHLITATGQRVTLRCSPRSGDLSVYWYQQSLDQGLQFLIQYYNGEERAKGNILERFSAQQFPDLHSELNLSSLELGDSALYFCASITRRRTNTEAFFGQGTRLTVV.

This clone was seen once. At one boundary the junction diverges from the germline segment, which might be a read error. The chain joins TRBV7-7 to TRBJ1-4; D remains ambiguous. Germline V gene sequence: CDR1 SSHAT, CDR2 FNYEAQ (reference sequence). CDR3 length equals 12 residues. CDR3 amino acids: CASSPPEGPLFF. The CDR3 DNA sequence: TGTGCTAGCAGCCCCCCGGAGGGTCCTCTGTTTTTT.

The gene calls are TRBV9 and TRBJ2-5, with D perhaps matching TRBD2 (5 bases). Trimming stripped 3 bases from V and 6 bases from J, with 21 bases between. The germline V gene has CDR1 SGDLS and CDR2 YYNGEE. The CDR3 has 16 amino acids. The CDR3 region is CASSANRLTPVQTQYF. As DNA, the CDR3 is TGTGCCAGCAGCGCCAACAGACTAACCCCCGTGCAGACCCAGTACTTC.

The chain is built from TRBV2 and TRBJ2-5; D remains unclear. Germline V lookup: CDR1 SNHLY, CDR2 FYNNEI. V lost 4 bases and J lost 7, with 13 bases in between. This CDR3 region has 13 residues. DNA of the CDR3: TGTGCCAGCAGTGGTAACAAAGGCCCGACCCAGTACTTC. The encoded protein is CASSGNKGPTQYF.

The rearrangement joins TRBV29-1 to TRBJ1-4; 10 positions agree with TRBD1. There are 14 residues in the CDR3. Germline V gives CDR1 SQVTM, CDR2 ANQGSEA. The V segment lost 4 bases and the J segment 8 bases; nucleotides outside the gene matches: 7. The CDR3 region is CSVGETGGGEKLFF. The CDR3 DNA sequence: TGCAGCGTTGGGGAGACAGGGGGCGGCGAAAAACTGTTTTTT.

The genes are TRBV13 and TRBJ2-7; TRBD1 or TRBD2 may be the D gene (5 bases each). CDR1 and CDR2 (germline): PRHDT, FYEKMQ (reference sequence). V shed 4 bases and J shed 5 bases, with 18 bases lying between them. The CDR3 runs to 15 residues. CDR3 nucleotide sequence: TGTGCCAGCAGCTCCCTTGGAGAGCAGGGAGACGAGCAGTACTTC. This codes for CASSSLGEQGDEQYF.